This T cell receptor (beta chain) was retrieved from a study of prognosis after radiotherapy for stage I lung cancer. Study background: Stage I lung tumors that were newly diagnosed and primary were found in more than eleven patients, while about five patients had oligometastatic NSCLC after surgical resection of the primary tumor. Patients were approximately 13 men and about six women aged about 50 to 85, median about 70 years. Adenocarcinoma was the tumor type in approximately 13 patients, squamous cell carcinoma in about 7.

This clonotype was seen at least ten times. Its specificity is unknown. Germline CDR1 reads SQVTM; CDR2 reads ANQGSEA. Unmatched junction bases numbered 9, after V lost 4 bases and J lost 6 bases. The CDR3 covers 14 residues. Study observations and caveats: Divergent TRBV and TRBJ gene usage has reportedly been observed between patients with and without metastases.

Amplicons of TCR beta CDR3 were generated from genomic DNA by two-round multiplex PCR. Primers targeting each individual TRBV and TRBJ gene were applied in first-round PCR. MiXCR was run by TCRdb on the multiplex PCR reads, yielding one entry per CDR3 protein. The sample includes under 35,000 distinct CDR3 sequences, roughly 40% of them seen just once. The origin of this receptor is a donor over 45 with non-small cell lung cancer. The chain uses TRBV29-1 and TRBJ2-3; 8 bases align to TRBD1. This material consisted of PBMCs, taken before or after stereotactic body radiation therapy (not recorded which). The CDR3 here is CSVGGTGRSDTQYF. In nucleotides, the CDR3 is TGCAGCGTTGGTGGGACAGGCCGATCGGATACGCAGTATTTT.